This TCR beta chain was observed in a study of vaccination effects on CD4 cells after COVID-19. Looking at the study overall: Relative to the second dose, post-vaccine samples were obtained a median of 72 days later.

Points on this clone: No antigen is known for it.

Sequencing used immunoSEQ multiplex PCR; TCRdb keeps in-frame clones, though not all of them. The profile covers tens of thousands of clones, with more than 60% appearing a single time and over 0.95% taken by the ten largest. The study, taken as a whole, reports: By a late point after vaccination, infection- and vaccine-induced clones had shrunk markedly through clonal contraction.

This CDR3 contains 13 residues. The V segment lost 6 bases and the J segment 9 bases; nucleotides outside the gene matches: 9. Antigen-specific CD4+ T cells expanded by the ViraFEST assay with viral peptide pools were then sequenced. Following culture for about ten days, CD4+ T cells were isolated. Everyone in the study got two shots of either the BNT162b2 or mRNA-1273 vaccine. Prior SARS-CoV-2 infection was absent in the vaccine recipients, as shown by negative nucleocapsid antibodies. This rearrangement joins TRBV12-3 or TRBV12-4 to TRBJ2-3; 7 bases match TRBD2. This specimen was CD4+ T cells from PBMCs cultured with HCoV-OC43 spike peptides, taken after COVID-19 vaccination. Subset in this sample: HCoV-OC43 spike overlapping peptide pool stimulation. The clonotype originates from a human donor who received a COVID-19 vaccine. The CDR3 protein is CASRFASGSTQYF. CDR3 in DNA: TGTGCCAGCAGATTCGCTAGCGGATCGACGCAGTATTTT.